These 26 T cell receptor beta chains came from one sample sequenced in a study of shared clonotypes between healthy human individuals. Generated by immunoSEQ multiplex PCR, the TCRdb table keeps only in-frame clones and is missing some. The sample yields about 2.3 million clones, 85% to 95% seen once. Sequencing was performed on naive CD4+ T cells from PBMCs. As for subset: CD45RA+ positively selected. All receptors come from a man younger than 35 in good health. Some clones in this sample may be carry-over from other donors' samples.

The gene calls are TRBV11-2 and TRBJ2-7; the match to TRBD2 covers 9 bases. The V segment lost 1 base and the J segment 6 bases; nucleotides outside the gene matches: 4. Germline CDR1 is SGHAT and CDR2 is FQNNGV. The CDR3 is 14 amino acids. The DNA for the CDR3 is TGTGCCAGCAGCTTAGGGGGACTAGCCAGCGAGCAGTACTTC. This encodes CASSLGGLASEQYF. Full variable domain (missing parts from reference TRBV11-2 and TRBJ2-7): EAGVAQSPRYKIIEKRQSVAFWCNPISGHATLYWYQQILGQGPKLLIQFQNNGVVDDSQLPKDRFSAERLKGVDSTLKIQPAKLEDSAVYLCASSLGGLASEQYFGPGTRLTVT.

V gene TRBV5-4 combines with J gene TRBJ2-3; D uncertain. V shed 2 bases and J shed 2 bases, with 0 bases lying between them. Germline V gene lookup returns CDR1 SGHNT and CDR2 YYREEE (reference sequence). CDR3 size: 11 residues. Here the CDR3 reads CASSFTDTQYF. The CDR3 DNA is TGTGCCAGCAGCTTCACAGATACGCAGTATTTT.

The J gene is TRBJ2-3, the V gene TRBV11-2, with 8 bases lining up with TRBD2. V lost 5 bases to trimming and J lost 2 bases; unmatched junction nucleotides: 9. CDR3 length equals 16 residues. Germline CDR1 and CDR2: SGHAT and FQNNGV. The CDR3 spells CASSPAGLGLTDTQYF. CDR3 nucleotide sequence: TGTGCCAGCAGCCCTGCGGGACTAGGACTCACAGATACGCAGTATTTT. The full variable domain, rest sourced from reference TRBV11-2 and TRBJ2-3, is EAGVAQSPRYKIIEKRQSVAFWCNPISGHATLYWYQQILGQGPKLLIQFQNNGVVDDSQLPKDRFSAERLKGVDSTLKIQPAKLEDSAVYLCASSPAGLGLTDTQYFGPGTRLTVL.

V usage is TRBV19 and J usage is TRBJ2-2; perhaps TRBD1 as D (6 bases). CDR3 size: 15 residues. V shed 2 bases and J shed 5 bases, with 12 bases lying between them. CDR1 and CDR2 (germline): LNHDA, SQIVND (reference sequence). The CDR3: CASSIRGGRTGELFF. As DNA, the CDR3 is TGTGCCAGTAGTATAAGAGGGGGTCGTACCGGGGAGCTGTTTTTT.

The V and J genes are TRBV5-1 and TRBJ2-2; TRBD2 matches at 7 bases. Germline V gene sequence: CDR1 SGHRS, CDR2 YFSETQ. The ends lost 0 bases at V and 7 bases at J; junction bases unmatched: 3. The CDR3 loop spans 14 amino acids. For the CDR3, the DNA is TGCGCCAGCAGCTTGGGACTAGCAATCGGGGAGCTGTTTTTT. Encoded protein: CASSLGLAIGELFF.

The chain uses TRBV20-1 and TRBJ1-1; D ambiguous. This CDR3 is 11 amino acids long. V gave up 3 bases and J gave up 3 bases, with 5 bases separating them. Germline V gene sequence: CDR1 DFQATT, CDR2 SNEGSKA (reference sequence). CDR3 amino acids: CSASFYTEAFF. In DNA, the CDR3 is TGCAGTGCTAGTTTTTACACTGAAGCTTTCTTT.

CDR3 DNA sequence: TGTGCCAGCAGTCGGGGGGAGCAAGGCCATGGGACCCAGTACTTC. This codes for CASSRGEQGHGTQYF. J is TRBJ2-5 and V is TRBV5-4; 7 positions match TRBD2. V shed 5 bases, J shed 7 bases, and the junction held 14 bases outside the gene matches. Germline loops: CDR1 SGHNT, CDR2 YYREEE (reference sequence). CDR3 length: 15 amino acids.

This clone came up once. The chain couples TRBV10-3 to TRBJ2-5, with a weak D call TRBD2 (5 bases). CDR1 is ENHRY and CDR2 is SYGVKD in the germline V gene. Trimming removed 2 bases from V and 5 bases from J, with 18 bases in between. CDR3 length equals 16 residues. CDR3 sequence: CAISEPGVAMVETQYF. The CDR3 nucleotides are TGTGCCATCAGTGAGCCTGGGGTAGCGATGGTGGAGACCCAGTACTTC.

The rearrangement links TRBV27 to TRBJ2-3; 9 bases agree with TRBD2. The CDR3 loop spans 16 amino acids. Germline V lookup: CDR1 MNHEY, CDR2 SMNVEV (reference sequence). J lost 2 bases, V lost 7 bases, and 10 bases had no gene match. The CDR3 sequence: CASTTRLAEATDTQYF. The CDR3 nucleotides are TGTGCCAGCACGACTCGACTAGCGGAGGCCACAGATACGCAGTATTTT.

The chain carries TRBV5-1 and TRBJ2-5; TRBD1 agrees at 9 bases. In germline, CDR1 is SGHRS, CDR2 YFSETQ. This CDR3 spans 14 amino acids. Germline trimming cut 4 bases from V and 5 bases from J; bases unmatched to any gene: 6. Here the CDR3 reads CASSGDRVGETQYF. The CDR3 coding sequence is TGCGCCAGCAGCGGGGACAGGGTGGGGGAGACCCAGTACTTC.

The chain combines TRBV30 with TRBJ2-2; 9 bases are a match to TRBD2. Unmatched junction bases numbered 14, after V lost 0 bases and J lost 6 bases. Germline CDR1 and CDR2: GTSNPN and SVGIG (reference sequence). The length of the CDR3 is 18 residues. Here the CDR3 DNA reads TGTGCCTGGAGTGTACTTCGTGGGATAGCGGGAGTCGCCGGGGAGCTGTTTTTT. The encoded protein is CAWSVLRGIAGVAGELFF.

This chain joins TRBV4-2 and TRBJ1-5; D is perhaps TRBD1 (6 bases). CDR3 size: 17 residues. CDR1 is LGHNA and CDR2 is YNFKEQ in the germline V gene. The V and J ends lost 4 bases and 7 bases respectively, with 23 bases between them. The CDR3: CASSRREGGKARQPQHF. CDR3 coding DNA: TGTGCCAGCAGCCGCCGGGAGGGGGGAAAGGCGCGCCAGCCCCAGCATTTT.

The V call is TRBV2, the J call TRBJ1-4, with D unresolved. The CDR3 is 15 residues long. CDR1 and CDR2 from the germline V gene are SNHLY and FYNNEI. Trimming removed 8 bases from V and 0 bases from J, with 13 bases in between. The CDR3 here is CASAYSGATNEKLFF. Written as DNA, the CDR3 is TGTGCCAGCGCGTACAGCGGTGCAACTAATGAAAAACTGTTTTTT.

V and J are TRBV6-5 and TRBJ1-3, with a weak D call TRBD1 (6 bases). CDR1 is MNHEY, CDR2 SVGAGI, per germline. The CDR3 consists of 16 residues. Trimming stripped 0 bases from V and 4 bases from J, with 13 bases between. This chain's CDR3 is CASSYSSGASGNTIYF. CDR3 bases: TGTGCCAGCAGTTACTCCTCAGGGGCGTCGGGAAACACCATATATTTT.

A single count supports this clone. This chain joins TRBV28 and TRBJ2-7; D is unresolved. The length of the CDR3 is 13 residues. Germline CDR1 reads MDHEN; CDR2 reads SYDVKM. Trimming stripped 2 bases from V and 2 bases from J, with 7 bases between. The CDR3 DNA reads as TGTGCCAGCAGTTTAAACGTCCCCTACGAGCAGTACTTC. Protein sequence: CASSLNVPYEQYF.

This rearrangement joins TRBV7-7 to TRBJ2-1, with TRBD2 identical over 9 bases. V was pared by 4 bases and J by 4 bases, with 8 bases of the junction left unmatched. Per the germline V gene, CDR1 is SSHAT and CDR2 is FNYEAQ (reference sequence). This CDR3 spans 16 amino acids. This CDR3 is CASSSSGTSRYNEQFF. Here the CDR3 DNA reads TGTGCCAGCAGCTCCTCCGGGACTAGCAGATACAATGAGCAGTTCTTC.

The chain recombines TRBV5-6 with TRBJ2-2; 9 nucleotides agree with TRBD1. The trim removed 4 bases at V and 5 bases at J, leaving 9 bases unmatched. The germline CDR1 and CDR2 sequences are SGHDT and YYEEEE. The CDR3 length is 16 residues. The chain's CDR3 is CASSLPTGGVTGELFF. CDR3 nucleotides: TGTGCCAGCAGCCTACCTACAGGGGGCGTAACCGGGGAGCTGTTTTTT. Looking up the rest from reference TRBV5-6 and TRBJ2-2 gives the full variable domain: DAGVTQSPTHLIKTRGQQVTLRCSPKSGHDTVSWYQQALGQGPQFIFQYYEEEERQRGNFPDRFSGHQFPNYSSELNVNALLLGDSALYLCASSLPTGGVTGELFFGEGSRLTVL.

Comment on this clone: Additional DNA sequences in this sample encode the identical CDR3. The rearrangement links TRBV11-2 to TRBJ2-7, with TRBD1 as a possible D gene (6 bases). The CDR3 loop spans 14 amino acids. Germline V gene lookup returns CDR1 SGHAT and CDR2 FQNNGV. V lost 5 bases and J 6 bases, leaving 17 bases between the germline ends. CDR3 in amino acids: CASSLEAGVGEQYF. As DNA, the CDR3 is TGTGCCAGCAGCCTGGAGGCAGGGGTGGGCGAGCAGTACTTC.

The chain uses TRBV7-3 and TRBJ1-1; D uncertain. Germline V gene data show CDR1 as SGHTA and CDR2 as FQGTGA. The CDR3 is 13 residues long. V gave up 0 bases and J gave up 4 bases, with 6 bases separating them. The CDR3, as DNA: TGTGCCAGCAGCTTAACGGTTTTCACTGAAGCTTTCTTT. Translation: CASSLTVFTEAFF.

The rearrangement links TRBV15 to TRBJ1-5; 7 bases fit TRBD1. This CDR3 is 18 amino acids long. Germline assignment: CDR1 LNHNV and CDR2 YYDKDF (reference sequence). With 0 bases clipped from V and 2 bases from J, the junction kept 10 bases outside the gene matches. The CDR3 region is CATSRDQPRGSGNQPQHF. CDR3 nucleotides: TGTGCCACCAGCAGAGATCAACCCAGGGGGTCCGGCAATCAGCCCCAGCATTTT.

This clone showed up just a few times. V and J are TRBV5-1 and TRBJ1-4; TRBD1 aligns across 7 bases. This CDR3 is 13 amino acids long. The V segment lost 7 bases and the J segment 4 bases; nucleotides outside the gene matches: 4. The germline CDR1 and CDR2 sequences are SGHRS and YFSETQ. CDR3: CASSYRGNEKLFF. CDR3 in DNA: TGCGCCAGCTCCTACAGGGGTAATGAAAAACTGTTTTTT.

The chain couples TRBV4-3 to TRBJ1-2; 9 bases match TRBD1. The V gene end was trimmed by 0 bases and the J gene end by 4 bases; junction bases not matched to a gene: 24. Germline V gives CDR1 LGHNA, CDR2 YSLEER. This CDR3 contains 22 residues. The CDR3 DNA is TGCGCCAGCAGCCAAGACTATGAGGGTATACAGGGGGCGAAAGGTCCCACCTATGGCTACACCTTC. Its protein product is CASSQDYEGIQGAKGPTYGYTF.

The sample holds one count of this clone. The DNA for the CDR3 is TGTGCCAGCAGCCCTCGTCGCGGTAACACAGATACGCAGTATTTT. Translation: CASSPRRGNTDTQYF. The rearrangement joins TRBV2 to TRBJ2-3; D gene unclear. V was cut by 6 bases and J by 2 bases, with 15 bases left in between. CDR3 size: 15 residues. The germline CDR1 and CDR2 sequences are SNHLY and FYNNEI.

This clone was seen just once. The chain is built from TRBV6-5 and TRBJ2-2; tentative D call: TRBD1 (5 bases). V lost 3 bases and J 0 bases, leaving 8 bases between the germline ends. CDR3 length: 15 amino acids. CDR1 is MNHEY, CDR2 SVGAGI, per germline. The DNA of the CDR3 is TGTGCCAGCAGTTATGGACATACGAACACCGGGGAGCTGTTTTTT. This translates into CASSYGHTNTGELFF.

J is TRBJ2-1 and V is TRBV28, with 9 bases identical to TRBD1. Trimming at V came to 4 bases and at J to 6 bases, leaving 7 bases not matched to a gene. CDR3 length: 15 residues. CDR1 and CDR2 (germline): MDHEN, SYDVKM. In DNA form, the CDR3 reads TGTGCCAGCAGTTCCACCGGGACAGGGCGCAATGAGCAGTTCTTC. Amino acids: CASSSTGTGRNEQFF. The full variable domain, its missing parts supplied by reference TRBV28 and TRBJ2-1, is DVKVTQSSRYLVKRTGEKVFLECVQDMDHENMFWYRQDPGLGLRLIYFSYDVKMKEKGDIPEGYSVSREKKERFSLILESASTNQTSMYLCASSSTGTGRNEQFFGPGTRLTVL.

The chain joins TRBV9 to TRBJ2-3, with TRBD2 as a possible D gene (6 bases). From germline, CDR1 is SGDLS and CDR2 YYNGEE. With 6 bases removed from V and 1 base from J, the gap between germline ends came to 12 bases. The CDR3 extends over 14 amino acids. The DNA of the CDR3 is TGTGCCAGCAATCGGCGGGATGGCACAGATACGCAGTATTTT. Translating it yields CASNRRDGTDTQYF.